The 31 T cell receptor beta chains listed next were all sequenced from one sample in a study of T cell responses to AZD1222 COVID-19 vaccine. Assay: immunoSEQ multiplex PCR; the TCRdb copy retains only in-frame clones and omits some. Of over 45,000 clones detected, about three quarters appear once; the ten largest clones hold 6.6%. Sample: peripheral blood, taken on day 0 of AZD1222 vaccination. These receptors were obtained from an adult in good health.

Only one count was recorded for this clone. V gene TRBV7-9 combines with J gene TRBJ1-5; perhaps TRBD1 as D (6 bases). This CDR3 region has 14 residues. Germline-derived CDR1 and CDR2 are SEHNR and FQNEAQ (reference sequence). The ends were cut back, 2 bases at V and 5 bases at J, with 10 bases in the middle. The DNA for the CDR3 is TGTGCCAGCAGCTTAAAGGGGGGGGATCAGCCCCAGCATTTT. This sequence encodes CASSLKGGDQPQHF.

This clone was detected only a few times. The chain is built from TRBV2 and TRBJ2-2; D is possibly TRBD2 (6 bases). The germline V gene encodes CDR1 SNHLY and CDR2 FYNNEI. V was clipped by 3 bases and J by 0 bases, with 8 bases between them. The CDR3 spans 15 residues. This CDR3 is CASSDKRANTGELFF. CDR3 coding DNA: TGTGCCAGCAGTGACAAGCGGGCGAACACCGGGGAGCTGTTTTTT.

The V call is TRBV7-8, the J call TRBJ1-2, with 8 bases that match TRBD1. CDR1 is SGHVS and CDR2 is FQNEAQ in the germline V gene. The CDR3 covers 15 residues. V lost 5 bases to trimming and J lost 8 bases; unmatched junction nucleotides: 13. The CDR3 DNA reads TGTGCCAGCAGCCCGCGACAGGGGTTGGGTCGGGGCTACACCTTC. Amino acids: CASSPRQGLGRGYTF.

The rearrangement links TRBV5-4 to TRBJ2-5; D is unclear. Germline V gives CDR1 SGHNT, CDR2 YYREEE (reference sequence). Between the trimmed V and J ends, which lost 0 bases and 2 bases, there was a span of 8 bases. The CDR3 extends over 14 amino acids. The CDR3 is CASSLGVLQETQYF. CDR3 bases: TGTGCCAGCAGCTTGGGAGTGCTTCAAGAGACCCAGTACTTC. The whole variable domain, filled in from reference TRBV5-4 and TRBJ2-5, reads ETGVTQSPTHLIKTRGQQVTLRCSSQSGHNTVSWYQQALGQGPQFIFQYYREEENGRGNFPPRFSGLQFPNYSSELNVNALELDDSALYLCASSLGVLQETQYFGPGTRLLVL.

This chain uses TRBV5-6 with TRBJ2-1; the D is unclear. The CDR3 runs to 13 residues. CDR1 is SGHDT and CDR2 is YYEEEE in the germline V gene. V lost 2 bases to trimming and J lost 4 bases, with 7 bases between them. CDR3 amino acids: CASSFQTYNEQFF. Written as DNA, the CDR3 is TGTGCCAGCAGCTTCCAGACGTACAATGAGCAGTTCTTC.

This chain joins TRBV7-2 and TRBJ2-7; TRBD1 might be the D (5 bases). V lost 5 bases and J lost 7, with 21 bases in between. The CDR3 is 15 amino acids. Germline assignment: CDR1 SGHTA and CDR2 FQGNSA. This chain's CDR3 is CASSPERTPNGEQYF. CDR3 nucleotide sequence: TGTGCCAGCAGCCCGGAACGGACACCCAACGGGGAGCAGTACTTC. The variable domain in full, completed from reference TRBV7-2 and TRBJ2-7, reads GAGVSQSPSNKVTEKGKDVELRCDPISGHTALYWYRQSLGQGLEFLIYFQGNSAPDKSGLPSDRFSAERTGGSVSTLTIQRTQQEDSAVYLCASSPERTPNGEQYFGPGTRLTVT.

The chain couples TRBV19 to TRBJ2-5; D unresolved. This CDR3 is built from 15 residues. V gave up 6 bases and J gave up 7 bases, with 21 bases separating them. CDR1 is LNHDA, CDR2 SQIVND, per germline (reference sequence). The CDR3 region has the DNA TGTGCCAGTAGCCCGTCGGCGGCCTTATTAGGGACCCAGTACTTC. Translation: CASSPSAALLGTQYF.

The chain uses TRBV7-2 and TRBJ1-4, with a tentative D call TRBD1 (5 bases). The V and J ends lost 3 bases and 10 bases respectively, with 21 bases between them. The CDR3 is 16 residues long. CDR1 is SGHTA, CDR2 FQGNSA, per germline. For the CDR3, the DNA is TGTGCCAGCAGCTTTTCTTCATCAGGGTCGGGGGGAAAACTGTTTTTT. It codes for CASSFSSSGSGGKLFF.

The rearrangement joins TRBV5-1 to TRBJ1-6; D unresolved. V gave up 4 bases and J gave up 7 bases, with 15 bases separating them. The CDR3 sequence is 15 residues long. In germline, CDR1 is SGHRS, CDR2 YFSETQ. Here the CDR3 DNA reads TGCGCCAGCAGCAGCGGTAGCAGCAGCAATTCACCCCTCCACTTT. It translates to CASSSGSSSNSPLHF.

The V and J genes are TRBV28 and TRBJ2-1, with TRBD2 identical over 11 bases. The CDR3 runs to 16 residues. The germline V gene has CDR1 MDHEN and CDR2 SYDVKM. Trimming cost V 4 bases and J 6 bases; bases outside gene matches: 8. In DNA, the CDR3 is TGTGCCAGCAGTTCACAGACTAGCGGGACTTTCAATGAGCAGTTCTTC. Protein sequence: CASSSQTSGTFNEQFF.

The chain carries TRBV28 and TRBJ2-7; D remains unclear. Germline lookup yields CDR1 MDHEN and CDR2 SYDVKM. V dropped 6 bases and J dropped 13 bases, with 16 bases sitting between them. CDR3 size: 11 residues. The CDR3 coding sequence is TGTGCCAGCAGCGCGACGCCGAGGTTATACTTC. This translates into CASSATPRLYF. Variable domain in full (rest from reference TRBV28 and TRBJ2-7): DVKVTQSSRYLVKRTGEKVFLECVQDMDHENMFWYRQDPGLGLRLIYFSYDVKMKEKGDIPEGYSVSREKKERFSLILESASTNQTSMYLCASSATPRLYFGPGTRLTVT.

This CDR3 reads CASSQGQRFVDSPLHF. The CDR3, as DNA: TGCGCCAGCAGCCAGGGACAGCGCTTCGTTGATTCACCCCTCCACTTT. The chain couples TRBV5-1 to TRBJ1-6; TRBD1 aligns across 7 bases. Germline CDR1 is SGHRS and CDR2 is YFSETQ. After removal of 4 bases from V and 8 bases from J, the junction contained 12 bases not matched to a gene. CDR3 length: 16 amino acids. Full variable domain (remainder filled in from reference TRBV5-1 and TRBJ1-6): KAGVTQTPRYLIKTRGQQVTLSCSPISGHRSVSWYQQTPGQGLQFLFEYFSETQRNKGNFPGRFSGRQFSNSRSEMNVSTLELGDSALYLCASSQGQRFVDSPLHFGNGTRLTVT.

The rearrangement links TRBV7-2 to TRBJ1-1; D may be TRBD1 (5 bases). The CDR3 totals 12 residues. Trimming shortened V by 3 bases and J by 11 bases, and 13 bases separated the two germline ends. CDR1 and CDR2 from the germline V gene are SGHTA and FQGNSA. The CDR3 reads CASSFPGLAAFF. In DNA form, the CDR3 reads TGTGCCAGCAGCTTCCCAGGGCTCGCGGCTTTCTTT.

The chain is built from TRBV3-1 (or the pseudogene TRBV3-2) and TRBJ1-1; 7 bases are shared with TRBD1. Germline CDR1 LGHDT, CDR2 YNNKEL (reference sequence). The CDR3 is 12 amino acids. J lost 5 bases, V lost 4 bases, and 1 base had no gene match. The DNA for the CDR3 is TGTGCCAGCAGCCCACAGGGGACTGAAGCTTTCTTT. As protein: CASSPQGTEAFF.

In the case of this clone: One end of the junction fails to match germline, which may point to a read error. The chain uses TRBV30 and TRBJ1-5; 8 positions agree with TRBD1. Per the germline V gene, CDR1 is GTSNPN and CDR2 is SVGIG (reference sequence). This CDR3 is 14 amino acids long. In DNA, the CDR3 is TGTGCCTGGAGAGCACAGGGGGGCAACCAGCCCCAGCATTTT. Protein: CAWRAQGGNQPQHF.

The chain joins TRBV5-4 to TRBJ2-7; 9 bases line up with TRBD1. CDR1 is SGHNT, CDR2 YYREEE, per germline (reference sequence). V lost 0 bases, J lost 5 bases, and 6 bases stayed unmatched. The length of the CDR3 is 15 residues. This chain's CDR3 is CASSLAGGQGDEQYF. Here the CDR3 DNA reads TGTGCCAGCAGCTTGGCCGGGGGACAGGGAGACGAGCAGTACTTC.

With respect to this clone: An end of the junction differs from the germline gene, which may be a read error. This chain uses TRBV29-1 with TRBJ2-5; the D call may be TRBD1 or TRBD2 (6 bases each). Germline V gene lookup returns CDR1 SQVTM and CDR2 ANQGSEA. The CDR3 covers 16 residues. CDR3 loop: CSVEGGAGVLQETQYF. The CDR3 bases are TGCAGCGTCGAAGGAGGGGCAGGGGTTCTTCAAGAGACCCAGTACTTC.

This clone was observed a single time. The DNA for the CDR3 is TGTGCCAGTAGTAGGGCCTCTTGGGGTGATGAGCAGTTCTTC. Protein sequence: CASSRASWGDEQFF. V usage is TRBV19 and J usage is TRBJ2-1; D unclear. Germline V lookup: CDR1 LNHDA, CDR2 SQIVND (reference sequence). V was shortened by 4 bases and J by 8 bases, with 15 bases between the two germline ends. This CDR3 contains 14 residues.

The chain has TRBV5-1 and TRBJ2-3; D is perhaps TRBD1 (5 bases). Trimming shortened V by 0 bases and J by 9 bases, and 14 bases separated the two germline ends. The length of the CDR3 is 14 residues. CDR1 and CDR2 (germline): SGHRS, YFSETQ. In nucleotides, the CDR3 is TGCGCCAGCAGCTTGGGACAGCCGAGAGACACGCAGTATTTT. As protein: CASSLGQPRDTQYF.

The J gene is TRBJ1-1, the V gene TRBV30; no clear D. CDR1 and CDR2 (germline): GTSNPN, SVGIG (reference sequence). The CDR3 has 14 residues. Trimming left V 5 bases short and J 0 bases short, with 13 bases between. The CDR3 coding sequence is TGTGCCTGGGAATCGAGGGTCATGAACACTGAAGCTTTCTTT. Its protein product is CAWESRVMNTEAFF. Full variable domain (missing parts from reference TRBV30 and TRBJ1-1): SQTIHQWPATLVQPVGSPLSLECTVEGTSNPNLYWYRQAAGRGLQLLFYSVGIGQISSEVPQNLSASRPQDRQFILSSKKLLLSDSGFYLCAWESRVMNTEAFFGQGTRLTVV.

This clone was recorded only once. The chain couples TRBV20-1 to TRBJ2-5; D remains ambiguous. CDR1 DFQATT and CDR2 SNEGSKA come from the germline V gene (reference sequence). Trimming pared 6 bases from V and 1 base from J, leaving 6 bases between. This CDR3 has 11 amino acids. The CDR3 spells CSAGLQETQYF. The DNA of the CDR3 is TGCAGTGCCGGGCTCCAAGAGACCCAGTACTTC.

The chain combines TRBV27 with TRBJ1-3; a weak D match, TRBD1 (6 bases). Trimming stripped 5 bases from V and 0 bases from J, with 11 bases between. The CDR3 runs 15 residues. Per the germline V gene, CDR1 is MNHEY and CDR2 is SMNVEV (reference sequence). This CDR3 is CASSADRSSGNTIYF. Written as DNA, the CDR3 is TGTGCCAGCAGTGCAGACAGGAGCTCTGGAAACACCATATATTTT.

The V gene is TRBV3-1 (or the pseudogene TRBV3-2), the J gene TRBJ2-1; no reliable D call. This CDR3 is built from 16 residues. From germline, CDR1 is LGHDT and CDR2 YNNKEL (reference sequence). V was clipped by 4 bases and J by 3 bases, with 16 bases between them. CDR3 sequence (DNA): TGTGCCAGCAGCCCATACGGTGTTGACGGCTACAATGAGCAGTTCTTC. Protein product: CASSPYGVDGYNEQFF.

The V and J genes are TRBV3-1 (or the pseudogene TRBV3-2) and TRBJ1-3, with 11 bases that match TRBD1. V was pared by 3 bases and J by 5 bases, with 0 bases of the junction left unmatched. CDR3 length: 14 amino acids. CDR1 is LGHDT and CDR2 is YNNKEL in the germline V gene (reference sequence). The CDR3 sequence is CASSQDRGRNTIYF. CDR3 nucleotide sequence: TGTGCCAGCAGCCAGGACAGGGGGCGAAACACCATATATTTT.

The V and J genes are TRBV15 and TRBJ2-2, with 7 bases lining up with TRBD1. V lost 1 base to trimming and J lost 7 bases; unmatched junction nucleotides: 6. CDR1 is LNHNV, CDR2 YYDKDF, per germline (reference sequence). The CDR3 extends over 15 amino acids. The CDR3 DNA sequence: TGTGCCACCAGCAGAGCACAGGGGCGGAGCGGGGAGCTGTTTTTT. Its protein product is CATSRAQGRSGELFF. The complete variable domain, with remaining parts taken from reference TRBV15 and TRBJ2-2, reads DAMVIQNPRYQVTQFGKPVTLSCSQTLNHNVMYWYQQKSSQAPKLLFHYYDKDFNNEADTPDNFQSRRPNTSFCFLDIRSPGLGDTAMYLCATSRAQGRSGELFFGEGSRLTVL.

The CDR3 DNA reads as TGTGCCAGCAGCTCAGAGACACAGAAACTGTTTTTT. It is translated as CASSSETQKLFF. The V and J genes are TRBV7-9 and TRBJ1-4, with unresolved D. The CDR3 spans 12 residues. Trimming removed 4 bases at V and 11 bases at J, with 11 bases between. CDR1 is SEHNR and CDR2 is FQNEAQ in the germline V gene (reference sequence).

This chain joins TRBV20-1 and TRBJ2-3; D perhaps matches TRBD1 (6 bases). V lost 3 bases and J 3 bases, leaving 10 bases between the germline ends. Germline V gives CDR1 DFQATT, CDR2 SNEGSKA (reference sequence). This CDR3 comprises 13 residues. DNA of the CDR3: TGCAGTGCTAGTCAGGGGCAAACAGATACGCAGTATTTT. Encoded protein: CSASQGQTDTQYF.

This rearrangement joins TRBV5-6 to TRBJ2-5; 8 positions agree with TRBD1. J gave up 5 bases and V 0 bases, and 3 bases lay outside the gene matches. CDR1 is SGHDT, CDR2 YYEEEE, per germline. This CDR3 is 14 amino acids long. The CDR3 is CASSLGQGFETQYF. The DNA of the CDR3 is TGTGCCAGCAGCTTGGGACAGGGGTTTGAGACCCAGTACTTC.

V and J are TRBV28 and TRBJ2-7; 8 bases match TRBD2. V shed 8 bases and J 5 bases; nucleotides not matched to a gene: 11. The CDR3 consists of 14 residues. Germline V gene data show CDR1 as MDHEN and CDR2 as SYDVKM. The CDR3 loop reads CASARGGAINEQYV. The CDR3 DNA reads as TGTGCCAGCGCCCGGGGGGGCGCGATTAACGAGCAGTACGTC.

This clone was observed a single time. The chain links TRBV29-1 to TRBJ2-5; 11 positions agree with TRBD2. The CDR3 totals 14 residues. CDR1 SQVTM and CDR2 ANQGSEA come from the germline V gene. V lost 5 bases and J lost 8; bases outside the gene matches: 10. The DNA for the CDR3 is TGCAGCGTTCCGACCGGGACTAGCGGCATCACCCAGTACTTC. Residues: CSVPTGTSGITQYF. Together with reference TRBV29-1 and TRBJ2-5, the CDR3 gives the full variable domain: SAVISQKPSRDICQRGTSLTIQCQVDSQVTMMFWYRQQPGQSLTLIATANQGSEATYESGFVIDKFPISRPNLTFSTLTVSNMSPEDSSIYLCSVPTGTSGITQYFGPGTRLLVL.

The chain employs TRBV4-1 and TRBJ1-4, with 9 bases aligning to TRBD1. This CDR3 has 19 amino acids. Trimming took 0 bases from V and 7 from J; bases not matched to a gene: 15. Germline V gives CDR1 MGHRA, CDR2 YSYEKL. CDR3 amino acids: CASSQEPSGQGRALEKLFF. CDR3 nucleotides: TGCGCCAGCAGCCAAGAACCCAGCGGACAGGGGCGGGCTCTTGAAAAACTGTTTTTT.